The 17 T cell receptor beta chains reported below all come from one sample, sequenced in a study of blood T cell repertoires in COVID-19. Clones were read by immunoSEQ multiplex PCR, and TCRdb kept only the in-frame ones, dropping some. The sample has about 300,000 clones; over 75% are singletons. Sample: PBMCs or T cells enriched from blood (not recorded which). Receptor source: a man in his thirties or forties who had recovered from COVID-19.

The chain couples TRBV12-3 or TRBV12-4 to TRBJ1-3; 7 bases are a match to TRBD1. The CDR3 loop spans 13 amino acids. J was trimmed by 2 bases and V by 6 bases; bases with no gene match: 1. CDR3 region: CASRQGTGNTIYF. The CDR3 DNA reads TGTGCCAGCAGACAGGGGACTGGAAACACCATATATTTT.

The chain is built from TRBV19 and TRBJ1-2; D is undetermined. The CDR3 contains 13 residues. Germline V gives CDR1 LNHDA, CDR2 SQIVND (reference sequence). The germline V and J ends were trimmed by 7 bases and 5 bases, with 14 bases remaining between them. CDR3 nucleotide sequence: TGTGCCAGTATCGACCCGAGAGCGTATGGCTACACCTTC. Encoded protein: CASIDPRAYGYTF.

The genes are TRBV28 and TRBJ1-2; TRBD1 agrees at 7 bases. The CDR3 totals 12 residues. Germline loops: CDR1 MDHEN, CDR2 SYDVKM. CDR3: CVSQGTTYGYTF. The CDR3 coding sequence is TGTGTTTCACAGGGGACAACCTATGGCTACACCTTC.

This chain joins TRBV5-1 and TRBJ2-5; 7 nucleotides align to TRBD1. Losses at the gene ends were 3 bases for V and 2 bases for J; bases not matched to a gene: 7. Germline lookup yields CDR1 SGHRS and CDR2 YFSETQ. The CDR3 spans 15 residues. CDR3 residues: CASSSEGGRQETQYF. CDR3 DNA sequence: TGCGCCAGCAGCTCCGAAGGGGGCCGGCAAGAGACCCAGTACTTC.

The chain has TRBV7-9 and TRBJ1-4, with 10 bases identical to TRBD1. CDR3 length: 16 residues. CDR1 and CDR2 (germline): SEHNR, FQNEAQ (reference sequence). With V trimmed by 4 bases and J by 8 bases, 10 bases remained unmatched. The DNA of the CDR3 is TGTGCCAGCAGCTCCACCCCCGGGACAGGGGCCGAAAAACTGTTTTTT. This gives the protein CASSSTPGTGAEKLFF.

The sample holds one count of this clone. This chain joins TRBV5-4 and TRBJ2-2; weak D call: TRBD2 (5 bases). In germline, CDR1 is SGHNT, CDR2 YYREEE (reference sequence). The V and J ends lost 0 bases and 2 bases respectively, with 8 bases between them. The length of the CDR3 is 15 residues. CDR3 residues: CASSLDPGNTGELFF. The CDR3 coding sequence is TGTGCCAGCAGCTTGGACCCGGGAAACACCGGGGAGCTGTTTTTT.

V gene TRBV6-5 combines with J gene TRBJ1-3; weak D call: TRBD1 (5 bases). The CDR3 is made up of 14 amino acids. Per germline, CDR1 MNHEY and CDR2 SVGAGI. The V and J ends lost 7 bases and 0 bases respectively, with 10 bases between them. DNA of the CDR3: TGTGCCAGCACGGAGGGGATCTCTGGAAACACCATATATTTT. Its protein is CASTEGISGNTIYF.

This chain connects TRBV6-5 to TRBJ2-7; D call uncertain. This CDR3 is 15 amino acids long. Germline V CDR1 and CDR2: MNHEY, SVGAGI. Trimming cost V 6 bases and J 0 bases, with 15 bases left between them. Written as DNA, the CDR3 is TGTGCCAGCAGGGAGCGTGGGTATCGCTCCTACGAGCAGTACTTC. Translating gives CASRERGYRSYEQYF.

The gene calls are TRBV5-1 and TRBJ2-3; D possibly corresponds to TRBD2 (6 bases). CDR1 SGHRS and CDR2 YFSETQ come from the germline V gene. The CDR3 sequence is 16 residues long. V lost 2 bases and J 4 bases, leaving 17 bases between the germline ends. The CDR3 region is CASSFQALTGADTQYF. As DNA, the CDR3 is TGCGCCAGCAGCTTCCAGGCGCTAACGGGAGCAGATACGCAGTATTTT.

CDR3 bases: TGTGCCAGCGATGGGGGGGGGCCCTTAGGCACTGAAGCTTTCTTT. Amino acids: CASDGGGPLGTEAFF. The V call is TRBV6-5, the J call TRBJ1-1, with D tentatively TRBD1 (6 bases). Between the trimmed V and J ends, which lost 8 bases and 4 bases, there was a span of 20 bases. The CDR3 extends over 15 amino acids. Germline V CDR1 and CDR2: MNHEY, SVGAGI.

The chain uses TRBV7-2 and TRBJ2-1; 7 bases match TRBD1. CDR3 length: 15 residues. Germline V gene data show CDR1 as SGHTA and CDR2 as FQGNSA. J lost 5 bases, V lost 5 bases, and 9 bases had no gene match. In DNA, the CDR3 is TGTGCCAGCAGCCTAGACAGGGTTGGTAACAATGAGCAGTTCTTC. Translation: CASSLDRVGNNEQFF. Full variable domain (missing parts from reference TRBV7-2 and TRBJ2-1): GAGVSQSPSNKVTEKGKDVELRCDPISGHTALYWYRQSLGQGLEFLIYFQGNSAPDKSGLPSDRFSAERTGGSVSTLTIQRTQQEDSAVYLCASSLDRVGNNEQFFGPGTRLTVL.

The chain combines TRBV5-5 with TRBJ2-3, with TRBD1 matching 7 bases. Trimming took 4 bases from V and 3 from J; bases not matched to a gene: 5. CDR3 length: 14 residues. CDR1 is SGHKS and CDR2 is YYEKEE in the germline V gene (reference sequence). The CDR3 coding sequence is TGTGCCAGCAGCCTGACAGGGACGACAGATACGCAGTATTTT. Its protein product is CASSLTGTTDTQYF. Using reference TRBV5-5 and TRBJ2-3 for the parts outside the CDR3, the full variable domain is DAGVTQSPTHLIKTRGQQVTLRCSPISGHKSVSWYQQVLGQGPQFIFQYYEKEERGRGNFPDRFSARQFPNYSSELNVNALLLGDSALYLCASSLTGTTDTQYFGPGTRLTVL.

About this clone itself: Sequence at one end of the junction differs from germline and may be a read error. The chain carries TRBV5-6 and TRBJ2-5, with TRBD1 as a possible D gene (6 bases). There are 13 residues in the CDR3. CDR1 and CDR2 from the germline V gene are SGHDT and YYEEEE. This chain's CDR3 is CASSPGDQGTQYF. The DNA of the CDR3 is TGTGCCAGCAGCCCAGGGGACCAAGGGACCCAGTACTTC.

CDR3: CASSPTQDRDQYF. CDR3 sequence (DNA): TGTGCCAGCTCACCTACTCAGGACAGGGATCAGTACTTC. The rearrangement uses TRBV18 and TRBJ2-5, with 8 bases aligning to TRBD1. CDR3 length: 13 amino acids. V shed 3 bases, J shed 11 bases, and the junction held 8 bases outside the gene matches. Germline CDR1 and CDR2: KGHSH and LQKENI.

The chain couples TRBV6-4 to TRBJ1-1; tentatively, D is TRBD1 (5 bases). The ends were cut back, 3 bases at V and 6 bases at J, with 11 bases in the middle. Germline V gene lookup returns CDR1 MRHNA and CDR2 SNTAGT. This CDR3 spans 13 amino acids. The CDR3 protein is CASSERKGPEAFF. CDR3 bases: TGTGCCAGCAGTGAAAGAAAGGGGCCTGAAGCTTTCTTT.

The chain employs TRBV4-1 and TRBJ1-1, with 9 nucleotides matching TRBD1. This CDR3 comprises 15 residues. Germline V gene sequence: CDR1 MGHRA, CDR2 YSYEKL. The V segment lost 4 bases and the J segment 1 base; nucleotides outside the gene matches: 4. CDR3 DNA: TGCGCCAGCAGCCTCCCGGGACAGGGGAACACTGAAGCTTTCTTT. It translates to CASSLPGQGNTEAFF.

The rearrangement uses TRBV5-5 and TRBJ1-3, with D possibly being TRBD1 (6 bases). This CDR3 spans 17 amino acids. The germline V and J ends were trimmed by 4 bases and 4 bases, with 21 bases remaining between them. Looked up from germline, CDR1 is SGHKS and CDR2 is YYEKEE (reference sequence). The CDR3 here is CASSPRWPQGRGNTIYF. The CDR3 DNA sequence: TGTGCCAGCAGCCCCCGATGGCCCCAGGGGAGAGGAAACACCATATATTTT.